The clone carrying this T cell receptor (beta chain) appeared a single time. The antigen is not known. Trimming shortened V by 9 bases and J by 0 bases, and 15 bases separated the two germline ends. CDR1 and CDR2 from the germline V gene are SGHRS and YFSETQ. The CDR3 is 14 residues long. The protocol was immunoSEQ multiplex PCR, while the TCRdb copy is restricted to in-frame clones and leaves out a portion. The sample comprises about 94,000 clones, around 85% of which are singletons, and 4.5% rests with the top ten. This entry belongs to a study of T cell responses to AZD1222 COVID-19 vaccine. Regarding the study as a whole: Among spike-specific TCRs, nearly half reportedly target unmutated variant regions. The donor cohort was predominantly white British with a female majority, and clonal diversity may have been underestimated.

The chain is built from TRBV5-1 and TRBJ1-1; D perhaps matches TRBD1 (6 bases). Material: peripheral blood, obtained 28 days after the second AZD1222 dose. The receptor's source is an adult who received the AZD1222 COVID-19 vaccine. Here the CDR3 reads CATSPGTLNTEAFF. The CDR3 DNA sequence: TGCGCCACTAGTCCGGGGACACTGAACACTGAAGCTTTCTTT.